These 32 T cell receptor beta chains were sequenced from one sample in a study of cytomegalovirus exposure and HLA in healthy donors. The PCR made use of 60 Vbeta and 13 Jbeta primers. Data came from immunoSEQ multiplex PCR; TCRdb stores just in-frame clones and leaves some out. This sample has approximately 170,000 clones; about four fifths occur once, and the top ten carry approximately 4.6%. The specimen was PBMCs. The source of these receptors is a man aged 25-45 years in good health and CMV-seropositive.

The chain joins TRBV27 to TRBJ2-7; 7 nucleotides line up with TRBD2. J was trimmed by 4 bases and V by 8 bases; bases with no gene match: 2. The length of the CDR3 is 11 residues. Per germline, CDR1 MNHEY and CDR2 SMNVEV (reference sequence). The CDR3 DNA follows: TGTGCCAGCGGGGGGGAGTACGAGCAGTACTTC. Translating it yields CASGGEYEQYF.

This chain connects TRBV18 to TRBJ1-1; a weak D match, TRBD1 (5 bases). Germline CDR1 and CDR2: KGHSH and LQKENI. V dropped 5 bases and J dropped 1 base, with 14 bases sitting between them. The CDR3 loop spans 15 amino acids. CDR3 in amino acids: CASSADRQTNTEAFF. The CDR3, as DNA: TGTGCCAGCTCAGCAGACAGACAGACGAACACTGAAGCTTTCTTT. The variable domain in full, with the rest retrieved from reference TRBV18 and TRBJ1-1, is NAGVMQNPRHLVRRRGQEARLRCSPMKGHSHVYWYRQLPEEGLKFMVYLQKENIIDESGMPKERFSAEFPKEGPSILRIQQVVRGDSAAYFCASSADRQTNTEAFFGQGTRLTVV.

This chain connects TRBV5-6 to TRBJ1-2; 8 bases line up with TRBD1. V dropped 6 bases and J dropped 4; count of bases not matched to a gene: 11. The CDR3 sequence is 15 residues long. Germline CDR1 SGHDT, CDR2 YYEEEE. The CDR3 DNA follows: TGTGCCAGCAACTCCCTCGACAGGGGCACCTATGGCTACACCTTC. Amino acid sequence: CASNSLDRGTYGYTF.

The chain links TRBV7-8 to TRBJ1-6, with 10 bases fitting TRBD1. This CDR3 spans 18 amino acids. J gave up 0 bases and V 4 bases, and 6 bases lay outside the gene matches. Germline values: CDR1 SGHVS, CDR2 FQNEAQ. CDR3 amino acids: CASSSRDRGSSYNSPLHF. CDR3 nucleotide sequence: TGTGCCAGCAGCTCCCGGGACAGGGGTAGCTCCTATAATTCACCCCTCCACTTT.

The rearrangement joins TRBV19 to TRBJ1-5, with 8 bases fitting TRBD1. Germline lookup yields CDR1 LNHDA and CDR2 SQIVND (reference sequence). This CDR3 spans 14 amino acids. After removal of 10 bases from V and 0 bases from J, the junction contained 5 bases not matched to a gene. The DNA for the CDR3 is TGTGCCACTCAGGGGGCTTATAGCAATCAGCCCCAGCATTTT. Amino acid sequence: CATQGAYSNQPQHF.

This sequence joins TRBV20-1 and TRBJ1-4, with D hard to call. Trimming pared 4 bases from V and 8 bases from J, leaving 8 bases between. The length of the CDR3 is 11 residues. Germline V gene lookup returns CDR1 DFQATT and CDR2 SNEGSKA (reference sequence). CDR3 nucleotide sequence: TGCAGTGCTAATTTCCGGGAAAAACTGTTTTTT. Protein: CSANFREKLFF.

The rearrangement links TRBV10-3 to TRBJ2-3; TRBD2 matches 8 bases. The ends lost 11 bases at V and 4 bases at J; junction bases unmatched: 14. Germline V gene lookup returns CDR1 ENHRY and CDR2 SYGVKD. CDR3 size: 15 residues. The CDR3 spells CAAGSPAGVADTQYF. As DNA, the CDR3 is TGTGCCGCGGGCTCTCCAGCGGGAGTGGCAGATACGCAGTATTTT.

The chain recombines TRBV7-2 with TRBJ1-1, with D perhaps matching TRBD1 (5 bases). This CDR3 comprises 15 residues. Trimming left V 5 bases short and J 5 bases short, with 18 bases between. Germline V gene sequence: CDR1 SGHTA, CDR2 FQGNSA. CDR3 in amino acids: CASSPPGGKGTEAFF. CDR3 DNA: TGTGCCAGCAGCCCCCCGGGGGGGAAGGGGACTGAAGCTTTCTTT.

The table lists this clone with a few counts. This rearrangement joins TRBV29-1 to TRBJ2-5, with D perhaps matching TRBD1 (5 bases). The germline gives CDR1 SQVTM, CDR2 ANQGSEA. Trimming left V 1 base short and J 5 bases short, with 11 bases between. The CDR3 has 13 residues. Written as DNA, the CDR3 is TGCAGCGTTGAAGTGACAGTTCTTGAGACCCAGTACTTC. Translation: CSVEVTVLETQYF.

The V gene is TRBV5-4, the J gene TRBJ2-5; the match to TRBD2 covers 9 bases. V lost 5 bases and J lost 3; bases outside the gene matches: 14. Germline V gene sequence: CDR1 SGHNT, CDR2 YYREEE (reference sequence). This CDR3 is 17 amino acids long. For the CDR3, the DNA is TGTGCCAGCAGTACCGGGACTAGCTTGGCGGGGGAAGAGACCCAGTACTTC. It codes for CASSTGTSLAGEETQYF.

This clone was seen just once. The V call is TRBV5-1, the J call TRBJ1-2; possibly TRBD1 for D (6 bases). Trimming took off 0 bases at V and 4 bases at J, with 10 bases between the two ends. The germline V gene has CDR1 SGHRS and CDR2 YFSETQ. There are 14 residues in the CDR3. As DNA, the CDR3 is TGCGCCAGCAGCTTGGGGGGGGGCCCCTATGGCTACACCTTC. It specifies CASSLGGGPYGYTF.

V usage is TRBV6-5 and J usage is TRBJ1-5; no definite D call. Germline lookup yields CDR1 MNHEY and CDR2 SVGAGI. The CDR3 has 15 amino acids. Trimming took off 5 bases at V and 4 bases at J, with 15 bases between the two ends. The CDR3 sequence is CASSPTGGPNQPQHF. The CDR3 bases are TGTGCCAGCAGTCCCACGGGAGGTCCAAATCAGCCCCAGCATTTT.

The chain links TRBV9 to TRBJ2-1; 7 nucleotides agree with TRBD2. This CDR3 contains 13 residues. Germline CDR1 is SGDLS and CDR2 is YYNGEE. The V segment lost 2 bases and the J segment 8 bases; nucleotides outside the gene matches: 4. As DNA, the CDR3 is TGTGCCAGCAGCGTTCCTAGCGGCCATGAGCAGTTCTTC. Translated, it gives CASSVPSGHEQFF. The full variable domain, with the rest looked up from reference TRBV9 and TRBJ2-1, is DSGVTQTPKHLITATGQRVTLRCSPRSGDLSVYWYQQSLDQGLQFLIQYYNGEERAKGNILERFSAQQFPDLHSELNLSSLELGDSALYFCASSVPSGHEQFFGPGTRLTVL.

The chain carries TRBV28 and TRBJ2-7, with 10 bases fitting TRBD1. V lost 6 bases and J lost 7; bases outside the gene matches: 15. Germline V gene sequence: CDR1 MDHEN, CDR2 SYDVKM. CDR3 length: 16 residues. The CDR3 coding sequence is TGTGCCAGCAGAGGATCCGGGACAGGGGCCTTGGTGGAGCAGTACTTC. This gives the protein CASRGSGTGALVEQYF.

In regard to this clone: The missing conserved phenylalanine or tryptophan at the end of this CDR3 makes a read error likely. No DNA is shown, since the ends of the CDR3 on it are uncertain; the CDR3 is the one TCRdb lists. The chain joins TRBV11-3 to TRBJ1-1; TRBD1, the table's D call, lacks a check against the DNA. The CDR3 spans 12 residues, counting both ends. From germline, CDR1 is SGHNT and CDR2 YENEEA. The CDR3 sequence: CASLITPPRDRK.

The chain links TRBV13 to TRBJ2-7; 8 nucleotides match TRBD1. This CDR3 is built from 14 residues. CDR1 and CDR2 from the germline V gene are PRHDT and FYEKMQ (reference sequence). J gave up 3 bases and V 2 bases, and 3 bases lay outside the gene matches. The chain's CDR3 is CASSLNRGVYEQYF. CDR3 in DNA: TGTGCCAGCAGCTTAAACAGGGGGGTCTACGAGCAGTACTTC. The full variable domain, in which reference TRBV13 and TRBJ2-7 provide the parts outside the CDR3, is AAGVIQSPRHLIKEKRETATLKCYPIPRHDTVYWYQQGPGQDPQFLISFYEKMQSDKGSIPDRFSAQQFSDYHSELNMSSLELGDSALYFCASSLNRGVYEQYFGPGTRLTVT.

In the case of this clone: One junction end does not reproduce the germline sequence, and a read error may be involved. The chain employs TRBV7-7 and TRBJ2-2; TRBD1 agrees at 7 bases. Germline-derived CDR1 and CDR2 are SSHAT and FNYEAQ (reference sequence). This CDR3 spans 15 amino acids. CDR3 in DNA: TGTGCTAGCAGCTCCGACAGGGCTGTAACCGGGGAGCTGTTTTTT. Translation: CASSSDRAVTGELFF.

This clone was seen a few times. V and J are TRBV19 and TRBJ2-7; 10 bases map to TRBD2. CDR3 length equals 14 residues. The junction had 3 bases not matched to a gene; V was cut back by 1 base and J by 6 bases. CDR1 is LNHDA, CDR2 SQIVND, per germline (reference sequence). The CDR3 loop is CASSIASGRVEQYF. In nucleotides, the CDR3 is TGTGCCAGTAGTATAGCTAGCGGGAGAGTCGAGCAGTACTTC.

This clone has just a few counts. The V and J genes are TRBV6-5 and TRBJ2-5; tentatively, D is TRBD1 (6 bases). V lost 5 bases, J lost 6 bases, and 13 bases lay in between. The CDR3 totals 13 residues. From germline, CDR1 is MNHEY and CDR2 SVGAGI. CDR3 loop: CASSTGHMKTQYF. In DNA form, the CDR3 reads TGTGCCAGCAGTACGGGACATATGAAGACCCAGTACTTC.

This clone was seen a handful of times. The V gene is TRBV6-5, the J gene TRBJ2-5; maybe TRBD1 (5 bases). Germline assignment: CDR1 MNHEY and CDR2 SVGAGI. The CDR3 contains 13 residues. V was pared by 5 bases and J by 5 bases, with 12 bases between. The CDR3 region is CASSDSPGETQYF. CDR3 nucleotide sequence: TGTGCCAGCAGTGATAGCCCAGGGGAGACCCAGTACTTC.

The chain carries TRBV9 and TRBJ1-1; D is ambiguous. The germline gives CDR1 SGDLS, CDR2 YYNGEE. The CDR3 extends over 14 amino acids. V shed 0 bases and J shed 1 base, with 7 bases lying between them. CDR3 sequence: CASSVATGNTEAFF. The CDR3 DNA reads TGTGCCAGCAGCGTAGCTACGGGGAACACTGAAGCTTTCTTT.

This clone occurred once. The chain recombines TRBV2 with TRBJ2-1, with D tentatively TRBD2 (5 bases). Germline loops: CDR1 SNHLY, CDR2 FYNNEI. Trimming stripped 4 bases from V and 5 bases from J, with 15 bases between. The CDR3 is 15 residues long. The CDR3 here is CASSAERLQHNEQFF. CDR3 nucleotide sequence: TGTGCCAGCAGTGCAGAGCGACTACAGCACAATGAGCAGTTCTTC.

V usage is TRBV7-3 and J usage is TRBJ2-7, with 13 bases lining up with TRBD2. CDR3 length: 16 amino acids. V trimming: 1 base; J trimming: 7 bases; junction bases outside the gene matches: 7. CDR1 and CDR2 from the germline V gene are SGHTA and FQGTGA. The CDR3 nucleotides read TGTGCCAGCAGCTTAAACCCTCCGACTAGCGGGGGGGAGCAGTACTTC. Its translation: CASSLNPPTSGGEQYF.

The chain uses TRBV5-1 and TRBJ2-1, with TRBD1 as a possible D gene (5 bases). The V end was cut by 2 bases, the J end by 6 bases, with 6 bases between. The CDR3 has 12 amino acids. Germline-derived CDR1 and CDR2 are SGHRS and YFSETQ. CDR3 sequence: CASSLQANEQFF. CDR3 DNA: TGCGCCAGCAGCTTACAGGCCAATGAGCAGTTCTTC.

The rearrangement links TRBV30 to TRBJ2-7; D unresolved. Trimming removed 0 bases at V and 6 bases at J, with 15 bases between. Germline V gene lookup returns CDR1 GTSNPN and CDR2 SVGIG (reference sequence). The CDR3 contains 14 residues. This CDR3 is CAWSVTLSKSEQYF. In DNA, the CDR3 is TGTGCCTGGAGTGTAACCCTGTCCAAGAGCGAGCAGTACTTC.

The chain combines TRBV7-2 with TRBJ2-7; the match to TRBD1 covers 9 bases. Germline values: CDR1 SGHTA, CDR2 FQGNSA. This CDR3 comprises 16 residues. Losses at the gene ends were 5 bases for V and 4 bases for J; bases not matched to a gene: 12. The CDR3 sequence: CASSPSRDRVGYEQYF. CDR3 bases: TGTGCCAGCAGCCCTAGCCGGGACAGGGTTGGGTACGAGCAGTACTTC.

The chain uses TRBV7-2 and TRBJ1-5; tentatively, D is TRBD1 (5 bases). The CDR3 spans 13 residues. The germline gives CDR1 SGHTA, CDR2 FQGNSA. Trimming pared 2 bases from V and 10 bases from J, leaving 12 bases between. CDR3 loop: CASSLTLRTPQHF. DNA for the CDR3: TGTGCCAGCAGCTTAACCCTTAGGACACCCCAGCATTTT.

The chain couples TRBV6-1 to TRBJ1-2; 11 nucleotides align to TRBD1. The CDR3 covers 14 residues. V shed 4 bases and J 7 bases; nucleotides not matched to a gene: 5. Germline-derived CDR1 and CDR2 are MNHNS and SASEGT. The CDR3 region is CASSAGQGVGGYTF. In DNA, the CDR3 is TGTGCCAGCAGTGCGGGACAGGGGGTTGGTGGCTACACCTTC.

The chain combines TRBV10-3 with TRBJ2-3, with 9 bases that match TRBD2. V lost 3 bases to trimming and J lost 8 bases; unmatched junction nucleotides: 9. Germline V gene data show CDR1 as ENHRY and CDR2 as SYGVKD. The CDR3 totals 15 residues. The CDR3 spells CAISDLAGGPGTQYF. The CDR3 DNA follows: TGTGCCATCAGTGATCTTGCGGGGGGGCCAGGTACGCAGTATTTT.

In nucleotides, the CDR3 is TGCGCCAGCAGCCTTAGCGGGAGGGCCAGTGGTGAGCAGTTCTTC. It translates to CASSLSGRASGEQFF. The chain couples TRBV5-1 to TRBJ2-1, with TRBD2 matching over 11 bases. CDR3 length: 15 amino acids. With 4 bases clipped from V and 9 bases from J, the junction kept 9 bases outside the gene matches. In germline, CDR1 is SGHRS, CDR2 YFSETQ.

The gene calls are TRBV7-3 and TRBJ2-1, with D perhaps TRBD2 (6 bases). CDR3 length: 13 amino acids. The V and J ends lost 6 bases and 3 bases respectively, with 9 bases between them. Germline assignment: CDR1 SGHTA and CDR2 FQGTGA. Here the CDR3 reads CASSLGLYNEQFF. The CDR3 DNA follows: TGTGCCAGCAGTTTGGGACTCTACAATGAGCAGTTCTTC. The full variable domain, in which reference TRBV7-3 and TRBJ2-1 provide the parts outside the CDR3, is GAGVSQTPSNKVTEKGKYVELRCDPISGHTALYWYRQSLGQGPEFLIYFQGTGAADDSGLPNDRFFAVRPEGSVSTLKIQRTERGDSAVYLCASSLGLYNEQFFGPGTRLTVL.

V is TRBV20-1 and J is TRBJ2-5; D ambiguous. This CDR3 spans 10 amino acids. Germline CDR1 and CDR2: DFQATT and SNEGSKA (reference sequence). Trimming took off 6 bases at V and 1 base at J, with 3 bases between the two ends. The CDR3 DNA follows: TGCAGTGCCGGCCAAGAGACCCAGTACTTC. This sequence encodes CSAGQETQYF.